Below, 3 T cell receptor beta chains from the same sample are listed, as sequenced in a study of T-cell reconstitution after alpha-beta-depleted transplantation in children. TCRbeta library preparation incorporated unique molecular identifiers. TCRdb recomputed calls from the PCR reads with MiXCR, one row per CDR3 protein. The repertoire holds hundreds of thousands of distinct CDR3 sequences, with over 9.5% as singletons. Source: PBMCs from the stem cell graft donor, taken from the stem cell graft. The receptor set was obtained from a human donor who donated a stem cell graft to a child with acute myeloid leukemia.

This clonotype showed up many times. The chain has TRBV29-1 and TRBJ2-5, with D uncertain. Germline V lookup: CDR1 SQVTM, CDR2 ANQGSEA. V lost 4 bases, J lost 5 bases, and 14 bases lay in between. The CDR3 totals 13 residues. The CDR3 DNA is TGCAGCGTTGGAAGCACAATCGGGGAGACCCAGTACTTC. This sequence encodes CSVGSTIGETQYF.

This clonotype was seen at least ten times. V and J are TRBV7-2 and TRBJ2-3; D not resolved. CDR1 is SGHTA, CDR2 FQGNSA, per germline. CDR3 length: 12 amino acids. Trimming left V 1 base short and J 5 bases short, with 4 bases between. CDR3 sequence: CASSLGVDTQYF. In DNA, the CDR3 is TGTGCCAGCAGCTTAGGCGTAGATACGCAGTATTTT.

V gene TRBV9 combines with J gene TRBJ2-1; 7 bases line up with TRBD2. This CDR3 has 13 residues. Per germline, CDR1 SGDLS and CDR2 YYNGEE. Germline trimming cut 6 bases from V and 9 bases from J; bases unmatched to any gene: 9. The CDR3 reads CASTGAGPGEQFF. The CDR3 coding sequence is TGTGCCAGCACCGGAGCGGGACCTGGTGAGCAGTTCTTC.